The 10 T cell receptor beta chains given below trace back to one sample, sequenced in a study of graft-versus-host responses after intestinal transplantation. Antigen specificity for these receptors is unknown. Clones were read by immunoSEQ multiplex PCR, and TCRdb kept only the in-frame ones, dropping some. The data hold 60,000 to 75,000 clones, with roughly 90% observed a single time. The source was unstimulated CD8+ T cells sorted from spleen or lymph node cells, collected before intestinal transplant. These receptors were obtained from a human donor who received an intestinal transplant.

The gene calls are TRBV4-1 and TRBJ1-2; the D is unclear. The V gene lost 1 base and the J gene lost 5 bases, with 14 bases spanning the gap. The length of the CDR3 is 15 residues. Germline V gene data show CDR1 as MGHRA and CDR2 as YSYEKL. The CDR3 here is CASSQGARRPYGYTF. CDR3 DNA sequence: TGCGCCAGCAGCCAAGGTGCTAGACGGCCTTATGGCTACACCTTC.

V usage is TRBV28 and J usage is TRBJ2-7, with 10 bases lining up with TRBD1. From germline, CDR1 is MDHEN and CDR2 SYDVKM. The junction had 20 bases not matched to a gene; V was cut back by 5 bases and J by 7 bases. The CDR3 is 18 residues long. In nucleotides, the CDR3 is TGTGCCAGCAGTCCCCTGACAGGGGGCTACTTACGTCTTACTGAGCAGTACTTC. It specifies CASSPLTGGYLRLTEQYF.

This chain uses TRBV5-1 with TRBJ1-2, with a weak D call TRBD1 (6 bases). Germline CDR1 and CDR2: SGHRS and YFSETQ. The CDR3 totals 21 residues. V was clipped by 4 bases and J by 5 bases, with 36 bases between them. The CDR3 DNA is TGCGCCAGCAGCCCGAAGTTGGGTTGGGACGGACAGTCCTACCAGGCGTATGGCTACACCTTC. Translated, it gives CASSPKLGWDGQSYQAYGYTF.

V gene TRBV14 combines with J gene TRBJ1-1; 7 bases agree with TRBD1. In germline, CDR1 is SGHDN, CDR2 FVKESK. This CDR3 is built from 15 residues. V lost 1 base to trimming and J lost 1 base; unmatched junction nucleotides: 3. CDR3 in DNA: TGTGCCAGCAGCCAAGTAGGGGGCGGGAACACTGAAGCTTTCTTT. Translated, it gives CASSQVGGGNTEAFF.

This chain uses TRBV9 with TRBJ1-5; TRBD1 is a possible D gene (5 bases). Germline CDR1 and CDR2: SGDLS and YYNGEE. This CDR3 contains 14 residues. Trimming stripped 0 bases from V and 7 bases from J, with 11 bases between. The CDR3 loop is CASSVGGGEQPQHF. In DNA form, the CDR3 reads TGTGCCAGCAGCGTAGGGGGAGGGGAACAGCCCCAGCATTTT.

The V and J genes are TRBV4-1 and TRBJ1-1, with 8 bases identical to TRBD1. CDR1 is MGHRA and CDR2 is YSYEKL in the germline V gene. J was trimmed by 6 bases and V by 3 bases; bases with no gene match: 3. This CDR3 region has 13 residues. The CDR3 is CASSHGQGAEAFF. The CDR3 DNA follows: TGCGCCAGCAGCCACGGACAGGGTGCTGAAGCTTTCTTT.

The chain combines TRBV27 with TRBJ2-3; 9 bases match TRBD2. The CDR3 extends over 15 amino acids. The germline CDR1 and CDR2 sequences are MNHEY and SMNVEV (reference sequence). V lost 4 bases and J lost 5; bases outside the gene matches: 7. The CDR3 bases are TGTGCCAGCAGTTGGGTGGGCGGGGGGGAAGATACGCAGTATTTT. Encoded protein: CASSWVGGGEDTQYF.

V and J are TRBV5-1 and TRBJ1-2, with 11 nucleotides matching TRBD1. Trimming took 4 bases from V and 3 from J; bases not matched to a gene: 8. CDR1 is SGHRS and CDR2 is YFSETQ in the germline V gene. This CDR3 is 16 amino acids long. Here the CDR3 DNA reads TGCGCCAGCAGCCCGCACGCGGACAGGGGGCACTATGGCTACACCTTC. This translates into CASSPHADRGHYGYTF.

The J gene is TRBJ1-2, the V gene TRBV6-5, with D hard to call. Germline CDR1 is MNHEY and CDR2 is SVGAGI. V was pared by 4 bases and J by 0 bases, with 12 bases between. The CDR3 consists of 15 residues. The CDR3 reads CASSSSSGPNYGYTF. The CDR3 region has the DNA TGTGCCAGCAGTTCCTCCAGCGGGCCTAACTATGGCTACACCTTC.

The rearrangement uses TRBV5-1 and TRBJ2-1; the match to TRBD2 covers 7 bases. V lost 1 base and J lost 0; bases outside the gene matches: 1. Per germline, CDR1 SGHRS and CDR2 YFSETQ. The CDR3 is made up of 15 amino acids. The CDR3 DNA is TGCGCCAGCAGCTTGTCTAGCGGCTCCTACAATGAGCAGTTCTTC. This translates into CASSLSSGSYNEQFF.